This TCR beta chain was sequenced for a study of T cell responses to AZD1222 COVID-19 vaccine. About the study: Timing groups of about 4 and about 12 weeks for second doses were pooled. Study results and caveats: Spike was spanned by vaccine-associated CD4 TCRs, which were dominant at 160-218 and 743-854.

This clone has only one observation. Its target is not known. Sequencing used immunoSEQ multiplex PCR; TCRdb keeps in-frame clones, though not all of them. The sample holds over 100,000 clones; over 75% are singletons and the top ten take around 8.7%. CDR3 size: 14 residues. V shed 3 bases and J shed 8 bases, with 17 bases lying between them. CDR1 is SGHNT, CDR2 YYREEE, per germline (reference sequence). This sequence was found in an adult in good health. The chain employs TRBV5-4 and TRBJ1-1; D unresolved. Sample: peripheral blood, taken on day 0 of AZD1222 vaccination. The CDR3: CASSSAFFGKEAFF. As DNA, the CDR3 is TGTGCCAGCAGCTCTGCTTTTTTTGGGAAGGAAGCTTTCTTT.